This is a list of T cell receptor beta chains from one sample in a study of shared clonotypes between healthy human individuals. Repertoires were generated with immunoSEQ multiplex PCR, while TCRdb's copy carries only in-frame clones and drops some. The table lists roughly 490,000 clones, around three quarters of them singletons. The sequencing sample was made of PBMCs. Receptors originate from a woman aged 40 to 50 in good health. Some clones in this sample may be carry-over from other donors' samples. CDR3s include the opening cysteine and the closing phenylalanine or tryptophan. A D gene is named only where the DNA matches it firmly. Only part of the rows carry a size: once, few, many, or a class if the clone is expanded.

cdr3_nt cdr3_aa j_call clone_size d_call v_call
TGTGCCAGCAGCGCAGGGGGGGCCGAGCAGTACTTC CASSAGGAEQYF TRBJ2-7 - - TRBV7-2
TGTGCCAGCAGCTCAGACCGGGACCGAAATCAGCCCCAGCATTTT CASSSDRDRNQPQHF TRBJ1-5 - - TRBV2
TGTGCCAGCAGTTCCCACGGAAATCAGCCCCAGCATTTT CASSSHGNQPQHF TRBJ1-5 once - TRBV28
TGTGCCAGTAGTATCTCCACAGGAAACTATGGCTACACCTTC CASSISTGNYGYTF TRBJ1-2 - - TRBV19
TGTGCCAGCAGTTTACAGGGGGATCGGGGAAACATTCAGTACTTC CASSLQGDRGNIQYF TRBJ2-4 - TRBD1 TRBV5-5
TGTGCCAGCAGCGCTCCGGGACCTCTGGCCCCGGGGGAGCTGTTTTTT CASSAPGPLAPGELFF TRBJ2-2 once - TRBV9
TGTGCCAGCACTAGCGGCACCGGGGAGCTGTTTTTT CASTSGTGELFF TRBJ2-2 many TRBD2 TRBV2
TGTGCCAGCAGCTTAGCGCCAGGCCAAGGACCCTCTGGAAACACCATATATTTT CASSLAPGQGPSGNTIYF TRBJ1-3 - - TRBV7-2
TGTGCCAGCAGACCCACCGGGACAGAGAACACTGAAGCTTTCTTT CASRPTGTENTEAFF TRBJ1-1 - TRBD1 TRBV28
TGTGCCAGTAGTGGTGGCGGGTCCGTCTCCTACGAGCAGTACTTC CASSGGGSVSYEQYF TRBJ2-7 - - TRBV19
TGCAGCGTTCTCGGTAGTATGAACACTGAAGCTTTCTTT CSVLGSMNTEAFF TRBJ1-1 - - TRBV29-1
TGCGCCAGCAGACGACTAGCGGGGGACCAAGAGACCCAGTACTTC CASRRLAGDQETQYF TRBJ2-5 - TRBD2 TRBV4-3
TGTGCCAGCAGTTTGCCTTTTCAGCCCCAGCATTTT CASSLPFQPQHF TRBJ1-5 - - TRBV28
TGTGCCAGCAGCTTAAGCAACGTATGGAGCTCCTACGAGCAGTACTTC CASSLSNVWSSYEQYF TRBJ2-7 - - TRBV11-1
TGTGCCAGCAGCTTGGCGGCTAGCGGGGCCCCCTACGAGCAGTACTTC CASSLAASGAPYEQYF TRBJ2-7 - TRBD2 TRBV5-4
TGTGCCAGCAGGGGTCCCCGGGCGACCACCGGGGAGCTGTTTTTT CASRGPRATTGELFF TRBJ2-2 - - TRBV27
TGTGCCAGCAGTGAGGAAGGGGGCTTTATCTACGAGCAGTACTTC CASSEEGGFIYEQYF TRBJ2-7 - TRBD1 TRBV2
TGCGCCAGCAGCCCGACAGTTGACACCGGGGAGCTGTTTTTT CASSPTVDTGELFF TRBJ2-2 - - TRBV5-1
TGTGCCATACGGACTAGGGAGGTCTCCGAGCAGTACTTC CAIRTREVSEQYF TRBJ2-7 - TRBD2 TRBV10-3
TGTGCCAGCAGCCCACGGGGAGGTGGGGAAGCTTTCTTT CASSPRGGGEAFF TRBJ1-1 - - TRBV7-3
TGTGCCAGCAGCTTGGCCCGGGACGGATCCTACGAGCAGTACTTC CASSLARDGSYEQYF TRBJ2-7 - - TRBV5-4
TGCGCCAGCAGCTCACAGGGGGCAGGCAATGAGCAGTTCTTC CASSSQGAGNEQFF TRBJ2-1 - TRBD1 TRBV5-1
TGTGCCATCGGAGCGGCTCGGGATGAGCAGTTCTTC CAIGAARDEQFF TRBJ2-1 few - TRBV10-3
TGTGCCATCAGTGAGCCGGCGACAGTCAATACGCAGTATTTT CAISEPATVNTQYF TRBJ2-3 - - TRBV10-3
TGTGCCAGCACTTTTGAGGGTGAGCAGTTCTTC CASTFEGEQFF TRBJ2-1 - - TRBV2
TGTGCCAGCTCCCCGGGGGCAGGACTAGCGGGAATCTACGAGCAGTACTTC CASSPGAGLAGIYEQYF TRBJ2-7 many TRBD2 TRBV18
TGTGCCAGCTCAACTAAATCACAGATGAACACTGAAGCTTTCTTT CASSTKSQMNTEAFF TRBJ1-1 - - TRBV18
TGTGCCAGTAGTAGGACCAGATCCGGGACAGGGAAAAACATTCAGTACTTC CASSRTRSGTGKNIQYF TRBJ2-4 - TRBD1 TRBV19
TGTGCCAGCAGTTTATTCAGGGGCGGAGAAGAGACCCAGTACTTC CASSLFRGGEETQYF TRBJ2-5 - - TRBV28
TGTGCCAGCAGTTTTTCCGATAACACTGAAGCTTTCTTT CASSFSDNTEAFF TRBJ1-1 - - TRBV27
TGTGCCTGGAGTACGGGAGACAGCCGGGATACGCAGTATTTT CAWSTGDSRDTQYF TRBJ2-3 - - TRBV30
TGTGCTAGTGGGCTAGAGCTAGCGGCCCAGTTCTTC CASGLELAAQFF TRBJ2-1 - TRBD2 TRBV12-5
TGTGCCAGCAGCTTAGACGCGGGACAGAGCTCTGGAAACACCATATATTTT CASSLDAGQSSGNTIYF TRBJ1-3 - TRBD1 TRBV7-2
TGCGCCAGCAGATTAGGGGCGGGAGGGTCCACAGATACGCAGTATTTT CASRLGAGGSTDTQYF TRBJ2-3 - TRBD2 TRBV4-1
TGTGCCAGCAGTGACAGGGGAAGAGGGACCCAGTACTTC CASSDRGRGTQYF TRBJ2-5 - - TRBV25-1
TGTGCCAGCAGTTTCGTAGCGGGTAGAAACATTCAGTACTTC CASSFVAGRNIQYF TRBJ2-4 - TRBD2 TRBV27
TGTGCCAGCAGCTGGGGACAGGGGATGAGTGAAAAACTGTTTTTT CASSWGQGMSEKLFF TRBJ1-4 - TRBD1 TRBV7-2
TGCGCCAGCAGCTTGTGGGGACTAGCGGGAGGTCGGGATACGCAGTATTTT CASSLWGLAGGRDTQYF TRBJ2-3 - TRBD2 TRBV5-1
TGTGCCAGCAGGGGACAGGTCAGTCAGCCCCAGCATTTT CASRGQVSQPQHF TRBJ1-5 - TRBD1 TRBV28